This passage covers 18 T cell receptor beta chains from one sample sequenced in a study of CD8 T cells in Susac syndrome. RNA totalling about 0.45 to 1 ug underwent reverse transcription with random hexamers. TCRdb passed the immunoSEQ multiplex PCR reads through MiXCR, listing each CDR3 protein once. The repertoire has around 69,000 distinct CDR3 sequences, over 95% of them found once; the top ten carry approximately 0.11%. The sample comprised CD4+ T cells from PBMCs. The receptors stem from a human donor with multiple sclerosis.

The chain combines TRBV11-3 with TRBJ2-3; tentative D call: TRBD2 (6 bases). Deletions cut 4 bases from V and 6 bases from J, with 17 bases between. The CDR3 loop spans 15 amino acids. The germline V gene has CDR1 SGHNT and CDR2 YENEEA. For the CDR3, the DNA is TGTGCCAGCAGCTCGACTAGGTCCGGCGCCGATACGCAGTATTTT. Protein product: CASSSTRSGADTQYF.

This chain connects TRBV7-9 to TRBJ2-5; TRBD2 aligns across 11 bases. This CDR3 has 15 amino acids. The V and J ends lost 4 bases and 0 bases, in that order; junction bases with no gene match: 1. Germline CDR1 SEHNR, CDR2 FQNEAQ (reference sequence). The CDR3: CASSSSGGYQETQYF. Written as DNA, the CDR3 is TGTGCCAGCAGCTCTAGCGGGGGGTACCAAGAGACCCAGTACTTC.

V and J are TRBV28 and TRBJ1-2, with no clear D. The V gene's germline CDR1 is MDHEN and CDR2 SYDVKM. The CDR3 length is 10 residues. Trimming cost V 5 bases and J 3 bases, with 1 base left between them. The CDR3 coding sequence is TGTGCCAGCAGTCACTATGGCTACACCTTC. This codes for CASSHYGYTF.

This clonotype was picked up a small number of times. This sequence joins TRBV6-5 and TRBJ1-3; D remains ambiguous. The CDR3 sequence is 16 residues long. The germline V gene has CDR1 MNHEY and CDR2 SVGAGI. V was trimmed by 0 bases and J by 0 bases, leaving 9 bases between them. The DNA of the CDR3 is TGTGCCAGCAGTTACTCGGTCGAAGGCTCTGGAAACACCATATATTTT. Encoded protein: CASSYSVEGSGNTIYF.

The gene calls are TRBV7-2 and TRBJ2-7; 7 positions match TRBD2. The CDR3 is made up of 13 amino acids. CDR1 SGHTA and CDR2 FQGNSA come from the germline V gene. V gave up 2 bases and J gave up 3 bases; unmatched junction bases: 1. As DNA, the CDR3 is TGTGCCAGCAGCTTACAGCGGGGCTACGAGCAGTACTTC. This codes for CASSLQRGYEQYF.

The rearrangement uses TRBV15 and TRBJ2-5; a weak D match, TRBD2 (5 bases). Germline V gene lookup returns CDR1 LNHNV and CDR2 YYDKDF (reference sequence). Between the trimmed V and J ends, which lost 0 bases and 5 bases, there was a span of 10 bases. This CDR3 has 14 amino acids. This chain's CDR3 is CATSRDLPGETQYF. The CDR3 DNA sequence: TGTGCCACCAGCAGAGATCTCCCGGGGGAGACCCAGTACTTC.

In nucleotides, the CDR3 is TGTGCCAGCAGTTTAGAGTCGGGGCGGTCTGGCTACACCTTC. Protein sequence: CASSLESGRSGYTF. The V and J genes are TRBV27 and TRBJ1-2; a possible D gene is TRBD1 (5 bases). The CDR3 is 14 residues long. Per germline, CDR1 MNHEY and CDR2 SMNVEV (reference sequence). V dropped 2 bases and J dropped 7 bases, with 14 bases sitting between them.

The chain has TRBV2 and TRBJ2-3; no clear D. The germline V and J ends were trimmed by 1 base and 3 bases, with 8 bases remaining between them. CDR1 and CDR2 from the germline V gene are SNHLY and FYNNEI. The CDR3 spans 14 residues. As DNA, the CDR3 is TGTGCCAGCAGTGAAGGGCTAGTAACAGATACGCAGTATTTT. It specifies CASSEGLVTDTQYF.

V gene TRBV4-1 combines with J gene TRBJ1-1; D not certain. The ends were cut back, 0 bases at V and 5 bases at J, with 10 bases in the middle. CDR3 size: 14 residues. Germline assignment: CDR1 MGHRA and CDR2 YSYEKL. CDR3 nucleotide sequence: TGCGCCAGCAGCCAAGATATAGAGAGGACTGAAGCTTTCTTT. This codes for CASSQDIERTEAFF.

CDR3 DNA sequence: TGTGCCAGCAGCCAGGCTACAGGGGGGGATGGCTACACCTTC. Its protein product is CASSQATGGDGYTF. The chain combines TRBV3-1 with TRBJ1-2, with TRBD1 identical over 8 bases. The CDR3 has 14 amino acids. CDR1 is LGHDT, CDR2 YNNKEL, per germline (reference sequence). With V trimmed by 3 bases and J by 6 bases, 6 bases remained unmatched.

The rearrangement joins TRBV6-6 to TRBJ1-1; weak D call: TRBD1 (5 bases). V lost 4 bases and J lost 11, with 14 bases in between. CDR1 is MNHNY, CDR2 SVGAGI, per germline (reference sequence). The CDR3 consists of 12 residues. For the CDR3, the DNA is TGTGCCAGCAGTTTAGCTCAGGGAATGGCTTTCTTT. This codes for CASSLAQGMAFF.

V is TRBV15 and J is TRBJ2-1; D perhaps matches TRBD2 (5 bases). This CDR3 has 13 residues. V lost 4 bases and J lost 2, with 6 bases in between. CDR1 and CDR2 from the germline V gene are LNHNV and YYDKDF (reference sequence). CDR3 sequence reads: CATSTGTYNEQFF. CDR3 sequence (DNA): TGTGCCACCAGCACCGGGACCTACAATGAGCAGTTCTTC.

The chain joins TRBV20-1 to TRBJ2-1; D remains unclear. This CDR3 contains 14 residues. CDR1 is DFQATT and CDR2 is SNEGSKA in the germline V gene (reference sequence). V shed 6 bases and J shed 3 bases, with 15 bases lying between them. CDR3 coding DNA: TGCAGTGCCAGGCAGCCCTCTGACTACAATGAGCAGTTCTTC. It is translated as CSARQPSDYNEQFF.

This chain links TRBV7-6 with TRBJ1-4; D gene ambiguous. CDR1 is SGHVS, CDR2 FNYEAQ, per germline. V was clipped by 4 bases and J by 8 bases, with 14 bases between them. The CDR3 totals 14 residues. The CDR3 region is CASSSLRQREKLFF. CDR3 nucleotides: TGTGCCAGCAGCTCTCTTAGGCAGCGGGAAAAACTGTTTTTT.

V gene TRBV18 combines with J gene TRBJ2-1, with unresolved D. The length of the CDR3 is 14 residues. The ends were cut back, 10 bases at V and 4 bases at J, with 17 bases in the middle. Germline V gives CDR1 KGHSH, CDR2 LQKENI. CDR3 bases: TGTGCCACCACCACGGAACCAGAGTACAATGAGCAGTTCTTC. This codes for CATTTEPEYNEQFF.

J is TRBJ1-3 and V is TRBV12-3 or TRBV12-4; maybe TRBD1 (5 bases). The CDR3 contains 14 residues. V was pared by 2 bases and J by 1 base, with 6 bases between. The CDR3 bases are TGTGCCAGCAGTTTATGGGGGTCTGGAAACACCATATATTTT. This sequence encodes CASSLWGSGNTIYF.

The chain combines TRBV27 with TRBJ2-4, with 8 bases lining up with TRBD2. The CDR3 runs to 15 residues. V lost 7 bases to trimming and J lost 6 bases; unmatched junction nucleotides: 11. Germline V gives CDR1 MNHEY, CDR2 SMNVEV (reference sequence). In nucleotides, the CDR3 is TGTGCCAGCACTCCCACGGGAGGGGTCAGAAACATTCAGTACTTC. Its protein is CASTPTGGVRNIQYF.

The J gene is TRBJ2-1, the V gene TRBV20-1, with TRBD2 as a possible D gene (6 bases). This CDR3 region has 17 residues. Germline assignment: CDR1 DFQATT and CDR2 SNEGSKA (reference sequence). Trimming took 6 bases from V and 0 from J, leaving 21 bases between them. The CDR3 DNA reads TGCAGTGCCCTGGGGCCTCTAGCGTCTCTCTCCTACAATGAGCAGTTCTTC. It encodes CSALGPLASLSYNEQFF.